This T cell receptor (beta chain) appears in the sequencing data of a study of regulatory T cells in long-lasting Graves disease (dated by TCRdb to about 2021). With respect to the entire study: Patients with newly diagnosed Graves' disease had been on antithyroid drugs for under 3 months. This study used TCR sequencing and RNA sequencing of peripheral blood to compare persistent Graves' disease patients against newly diagnosed Graves' disease patients. The study took place in China and was registered as a clinical trial. TCR sequencing covered roughly 13 persistent and roughly 20 newly diagnosed Graves' disease patients, about 35 samples in total. What the research found in general, with its limitations: Only the TCR beta chain was sequenced and analyzed. Patients with persistent disease shared more public clonotypes (about 2,500) than newly diagnosed patients did (approximately 1,000). Persistent disease showed preferential use of TRBV28, TRBJ1-2 and TRBJ2-5, whereas newly diagnosed disease favored TRBV20-1 and TRBJ2-1. Peripheral blood alone was examined, since thyroid tissue, which constituted the primary lesion, could not be accessed. Lower TCR Shannon entropy and fewer highly expanded clones were observed in persistent Graves' disease patients than in newly diagnosed patients, which suggested clonal expansion. The small sample size was acknowledged by the authors as a limitation that may reduce accuracy.

Compared with germline, V lacks 1 base and J lacks 3 bases; bases without a gene match: 3. Spanning cysteine to phenylalanine, the CDR3 consists of 15 amino acids. Only the CDR3 DNA stays, 45 bases, in frame from base 1. Based on the germline V gene, the CDR1 and CDR2 sequences are SGHAT and FQNNGV. Interpreted using the paper, the time point label stands for: newly diagnosed GD, antithyroid drugs for less than 3 months. RNA was extracted from PBMCs in TRIzol for both TCR sequencing and RNA sequencing. Graves' disease was diagnosed according to American Thyroid Association guidelines. Patients were recruited from an endocrinology department in Xi'an, China. Each patient gave roughly 8.4 milliliters of peripheral blood, collected in an EDTA anticoagulant tube. Ficoll Paque Plus density gradient separation was used to isolate PBMCs, and no further T cell sorting was performed. An Agilent 2100 Bioanalyzer and agarose gel were used to check RNA quality, and a NanoDrop 2000 was used to measure RNA concentration.

The library was produced with multiplex PCR. The sequencing machine was an Illumina HiSeq 4000. TCR beta libraries were built with iRepertoire HTBI primers and Arm-PCR amplification of CDR3 regions. Gel purification was performed on PCR products prior to sequencing. Under the source paper's analysis protocol: Across samples, roughly 60 TRBV and approximately 15 TRBJ segments were identified and used for gene usage analysis of CDR3 amino acid clonotypes. COPE and FqMerger were used to merge filtered high-quality paired reads into contigs. BLAST was used to align contigs to the IMGT TRBV, TRBD and TRBJ reference genes, and CDR3 was defined following IMGT. Clonotypes above 0.1% frequency were classified as highly expanded clones. Shannon entropy served as the measure of repertoire diversity, while the Gini coefficient captured V-J evenness. A clonotype found in more than one individual was treated as public. In TCRdb, the public reads were trimmed at Q25 with fastp and aligned with MiXCR, with productive beta chains retained. Merged by CDR3 protein, the rows form single entries marked with the most common genes and DNA. It is TCRdb's table, rather than the study itself, that gives the V and J calls and clone size. The sample table contains 450,000 to 600,000 distinct CDR3 sequences; only one count was recorded for about 14% of them. The top ten hold roughly a tenth of the sample.

There are many counts of this clonotype. Its antigen has not been determined. One base away there is no much larger clone; base qualities are not given. These data were also filed under a second study, of T cells in Graves' hyperthyroidism and ophthalmopathy. As described in the second report: Stable Graves' hyperthyroidism was defined as no progression to ophthalmopathy during 18 months of follow-up. Hyperthyroidism patients were aged 18 to 65 years and newly diagnosed, with disease duration of less than 2 months. Exclusion was applied to patients with uncontrolled infections, other autoimmune diseases, pregnancy or lactation. Diagnoses were established on the basis of clinical symptoms, serum thyroxine and TRAb, thyroid ultrasound, and orbital computed tomography. For the first round of RT-PCR on the TCR CDR3, the HTBI primer set was used together with the Qiagen OneStep RT-PCR kit. Most expanded thyroid clonotypes (frequency above 0.001) were also found in blood, which suggests that blood repertoires may mirror thyroid immune responses. A 13 V-J signature model separated ophthalmopathy from stable hyperthyroidism, with about 90% sensitivity and around 84% specificity in cross-validation and 80%/75% in testing. In validation, progression to ophthalmopathy was predicted by the model with 70.59% sensitivity and around 75% specificity, a median of about 6.4 months before onset. A discovery cohort of approximately 97 patients, 43 with Graves' ophthalmopathy and about 58 with stable Graves' hyperthyroidism, was used to find distinguishing TCR V-J signatures. Prospective prediction of ophthalmopathy was tested in an independent validation cohort of fewer than 20 hyperthyroidism patients and 17 patients who later progressed to ophthalmopathy. The 100 or so discovery patients were divided at random into training and test sets in a 7:3 ratio. In addition, the study compared T-cell repertoires in thyroid tissue and in blood from about six Graves' hyperthyroidism patients. After sampling, hyperthyroidism patients received methimazole starting at 30 mg daily, and ophthalmopathy patients received high-dose intravenous methylprednisolone. The libraries were constructed in a second round of multiplex PCR and then size-selected and purified. The libraries were sequenced on an Illumina HiSeq2000 using paired-end 100 bp reads. SOAPnuke was used to process the raw data, removing reads that contained adapters or uncalled bases, had a mean Phred below 15, or lacked an exact match to the constant primer or identifier. COPE v1.2.5 was used to merge the high-quality paired reads, and each unique nucleotide sequence was defined as a clonotype. Clonotypes were aligned to IMGT TRBV, TRBD and TRBJ reference segments using MiTCR v1.1. The analysis included only V-J combinations with a frequency above 0.0001, which together covered 99% to 99.2% of the repertoires. A TCS score was defined as the ratio of F50 (clonal expansion) to E x V (chaos), with BLOSUM62-based TCRdist applied between CDR3 peptides within each V-J. Welch's t-statistics and random forest reduced fewer than 550 V-J features to 13, which were used in a naive Bayes classifier (R e1071). No statistical method was used to fix the sample size in advance, and group allocation was not hidden from the investigators. TCR Vbeta CDR3 sequencing of 140 or so peripheral blood samples (more than 40 ophthalmopathy, roughly 72 hyperthyroidism and roughly 17 progressor patients) is reported in the paper.

The chain is made from TRBV11-2 and TRBJ2-1; the central 7 bases match TRBD2. The specimen comprised peripheral blood mononuclear cells (PBMCs), sampled at new diagnosis, from a patient treated with antithyroid drugs. This receptor was identified in a man in his thirties or forties with Graves disease. Donor details come from another sample of the same person, matched by shared clones. The nucleotides read TGTGCCAGCAGCTTAGTTGCGGGAGTCTACAATGAGCAGTTCTTC. It translates as CASSLVAGVYNEQFF.